This T cell receptor beta chain was sequenced for a study of T cells expressing NK-cell markers. TCRdb re-called the 5' RACE reads and gives one entry per CDR3 protein, without DNA. The sample table sets out hundreds of thousands of distinct CDR3 sequences. Study-wide results and limits: The leading position in the CD3+CD56-NKG2C+ fraction of a handful of donors also went to these clonotypes.

Notes on this clonotype: Its matching antigen is unknown.

The germline V gene has CDR1 KGHDR and CDR2 SFDVKD. This CDR3 has 14 amino acids. The rearrangement joins TRBV24-1 to TRBJ2-2. This receptor was taken from a man aged 18-75 years in good health. Sequenced sample: blood T cells: a sorted CD56 or NKG2C T cell subset, CD4+ or CD8+ T cells, or bulk PBMC T cells (not recorded which). The CDR3 sequence: CATSFGVNTGELFF.